The 16 T cell receptor beta chains below all came from one sample that was sequenced in a study of T cell responses to AZD1222 COVID-19 vaccine. Produced via immunoSEQ multiplex PCR; TCRdb's table is partial and in-frame only. This sample carries 150,000 to 200,000 clones, about nine tenths of them seen once, and the ten largest clones take 5% to 6.5%. Material: peripheral blood, obtained 28 days after the second AZD1222 dose. Every receptor here comes from an adult who received the AZD1222 COVID-19 vaccine.

This clone was counted a single time. The CDR3 nucleotides are TGTGCCAGCAGTGGGGTTTTGGAGGGTGAGACCCAGTACTTC. This sequence encodes CASSGVLEGETQYF. The gene calls are TRBV2 and TRBJ2-5; possibly TRBD2 for D (6 bases). Germline V gene lookup returns CDR1 SNHLY and CDR2 FYNNEI. This CDR3 contains 14 residues. Trimming left V 4 bases short and J 5 bases short, with 14 bases between.

DNA for the CDR3: TGTGCCAGCAGCCAAGGTCGGATGGGACTAGCGGGGGGCCCTTACAATGAGCAGTTCTTC. Amino acid sequence: CASSQGRMGLAGGPYNEQFF. V gene TRBV4-2 combines with J gene TRBJ2-1; TRBD2 matches 15 bases. The germline V gene encodes CDR1 LGHNA and CDR2 YNFKEQ. The junction had 11 bases not matched to a gene; V was cut back by 1 base and J by 4 bases. The CDR3 loop spans 20 amino acids.

This sequence joins TRBV27 and TRBJ2-7; 8 positions agree with TRBD2. The CDR3 is 17 residues long. Trimming removed 6 bases from V and 0 bases from J; junction bases left unmatched: 13. Germline V CDR1 and CDR2: MNHEY, SMNVEV (reference sequence). CDR3 region: CASSPPRPLAGSYEQYF. The CDR3 DNA reads TGTGCCAGCAGCCCTCCCCGGCCGCTAGCGGGCTCCTACGAGCAGTACTTC.

The table lists this clone with a count of one. The CDR3 reads CASSLGVPFSGNTIYF. The CDR3 DNA reads as TGTGCCAGCAGCTTGGGGGTACCGTTCTCTGGAAACACCATATATTTT. The gene calls are TRBV5-5 and TRBJ1-3; D not certain. Germline CDR1 reads SGHKS; CDR2 reads YYEKEE (reference sequence). This CDR3 spans 16 amino acids. The germline V and J ends were trimmed by 0 bases and 0 bases, with 10 bases remaining between them. The variable domain in full, with the rest retrieved from reference TRBV5-5 and TRBJ1-3, is DAGVTQSPTHLIKTRGQQVTLRCSPISGHKSVSWYQQVLGQGPQFIFQYYEKEERGRGNFPDRFSARQFPNYSSELNVNALLLGDSALYLCASSLGVPFSGNTIYFGEGSWLTVV.

The chain joins TRBV18 to TRBJ2-5; no clear D gene. Germline CDR1 and CDR2: KGHSH and LQKENI. The germline V and J ends were trimmed by 6 bases and 2 bases, with 10 bases remaining between them. The CDR3 runs to 13 residues. This chain's CDR3 is CASSRVAQETQYF. DNA of the CDR3: TGTGCCAGCTCCCGGGTGGCTCAAGAGACCCAGTACTTC.

V and J are TRBV3-1 (or the pseudogene TRBV3-2) and TRBJ2-6; possible D gene TRBD2, 5 bases. The CDR3 spans 17 residues. CDR1 LGHDT and CDR2 YNNKEL come from the germline V gene (reference sequence). The V and J ends lost 1 base and 0 bases respectively, with 10 bases between them. CDR3 DNA sequence: TGTGCCAGCAGCCAAGGACTGGGGAGCTCTGGGGCCAACGTCCTGACTTTC. Translation gives CASSQGLGSSGANVLTF.

The chain carries TRBV5-4 and TRBJ1-1; TRBD1 might be the D (5 bases). This CDR3 is built from 12 residues. The germline V gene has CDR1 SGHNT and CDR2 YYREEE (reference sequence). V lost 4 bases to trimming and J lost 7 bases, with 11 bases between them. The CDR3 nucleotides are TGTGCCAGCAGCCCGCCGGGGGGTGAAGCTTTCTTT. Translation: CASSPPGGEAFF.

The rearrangement joins TRBV6-5 to TRBJ2-5; D unresolved. Germline lookup yields CDR1 MNHEY and CDR2 SVGAGI. The CDR3 is 12 residues long. Trimming pared 6 bases from V and 5 bases from J, leaving 10 bases between. CDR3 nucleotides: TGTGCCAGCAGGGGTACATGGGAGACCCAGTACTTC. Protein: CASRGTWETQYF.

On this clone: At one boundary the junction diverges from the germline segment, which might be a read error. J is TRBJ2-3 and V is TRBV7-7; tentative D call: TRBD2 (6 bases). This CDR3 spans 17 amino acids. Germline assignment: CDR1 SSHAT and CDR2 FNYEAQ (reference sequence). DNA for the CDR3: TGTGCTAGCAGCTTAGCGGTGGGGCCTGGCTCCACAGATACGCAGTATTTT. Its translation: CASSLAVGPGSTDTQYF.

The chain has TRBV7-9 and TRBJ2-1, with D maybe TRBD2 (6 bases). From germline, CDR1 is SEHNR and CDR2 FQNEAQ (reference sequence). V dropped 2 bases and J dropped 7 bases, with 12 bases sitting between them. This CDR3 spans 14 amino acids. CDR3 amino acids: CASSLSGEGNEQFF. The CDR3 DNA follows: TGTGCCAGCAGCTTATCGGGGGAAGGGAATGAGCAGTTCTTC.

The rearrangement joins TRBV30 to TRBJ1-5; D is undetermined. The V and J ends lost 0 bases and 3 bases respectively, with 9 bases between them. This CDR3 region has 14 residues. Looked up from germline, CDR1 is GTSNPN and CDR2 is SVGIG (reference sequence). This CDR3 is CAWSVSGVNQPQHF. For the CDR3, the DNA is TGTGCCTGGAGTGTATCCGGGGTCAATCAGCCCCAGCATTTT. Looking up the rest from reference TRBV30 and TRBJ1-5 gives the full variable domain: SQTIHQWPATLVQPVGSPLSLECTVEGTSNPNLYWYRQAAGRGLQLLFYSVGIGQISSEVPQNLSASRPQDRQFILSSKKLLLSDSGFYLCAWSVSGVNQPQHFGDGTRLSIL.

The chain uses TRBV11-3 and TRBJ2-5; 13 nucleotides agree with TRBD2. This CDR3 is built from 17 residues. Germline V gives CDR1 SGHNT, CDR2 YENEEA. The V and J ends lost 5 bases and 3 bases, in that order; junction bases with no gene match: 9. The CDR3: CASSQGTSGAFKETQYF. The CDR3 bases are TGTGCCAGCAGCCAAGGGACTAGCGGGGCCTTTAAAGAGACCCAGTACTTC.

The chain has TRBV6-2 or TRBV6-3 and TRBJ1-4, with D uncertain. Trimming took 5 bases from V and 10 from J, leaving 11 bases between them. Germline CDR1 reads MNHEY; CDR2 reads SVGEGT. The CDR3 extends over 12 amino acids. In DNA, the CDR3 is TGTGCCAGCAGTCCCGGCGTCGGAAAACTGTTTTTT. This translates into CASSPGVGKLFF.

The J gene is TRBJ2-7, the V gene TRBV21-1; the table assigns TRBD1, which was not confirmed against the DNA. TRBV21-1 is a pseudogene. The CDR3 runs to 13 residues. This CDR3 reads CASSYPPRDKINF. CDR3 nucleotide sequence: TGTGCCAGCAGTTACCCCCCCCGGGACAAAATCAACTTC.

This chain uses TRBV3-1 (or the pseudogene TRBV3-2) with TRBJ2-6; possibly TRBD2 for D (6 bases). Trimming removed 0 bases at V and 2 bases at J, with 14 bases between. Germline V gene sequence: CDR1 LGHDT, CDR2 YNNKEL (reference sequence). This CDR3 comprises 18 residues. The DNA for the CDR3 is TGTGCCAGCAGCCAAGATTGGGGGGACTGGCCTGGGGCCAACGTCCTGACTTTC. It translates to CASSQDWGDWPGANVLTF.

The chain links TRBV11-2 to TRBJ2-1; either TRBD1 or TRBD2 may fit D (6 bases each). In germline, CDR1 is SGHAT, CDR2 FQNNGV. V dropped 5 bases and J dropped 7 bases, with 21 bases sitting between them. This CDR3 region has 16 residues. The CDR3 is CASSPAVGGASNEQFF. CDR3 DNA sequence: TGTGCCAGCAGCCCAGCGGTGGGGGGCGCTTCTAATGAGCAGTTCTTC.